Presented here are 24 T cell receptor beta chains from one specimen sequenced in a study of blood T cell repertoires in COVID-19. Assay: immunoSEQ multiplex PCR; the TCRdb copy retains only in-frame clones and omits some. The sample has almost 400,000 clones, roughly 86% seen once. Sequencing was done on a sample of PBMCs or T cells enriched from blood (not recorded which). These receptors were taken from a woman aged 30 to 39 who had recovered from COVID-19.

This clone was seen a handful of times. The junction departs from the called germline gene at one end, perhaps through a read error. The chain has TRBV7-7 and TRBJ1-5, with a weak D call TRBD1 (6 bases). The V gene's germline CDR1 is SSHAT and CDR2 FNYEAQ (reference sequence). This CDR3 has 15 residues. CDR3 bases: TGTGCTAGCAGCGCGGACAGTAATAGCAATCAGCCCCAGCATTTT. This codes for CASSADSNSNQPQHF.

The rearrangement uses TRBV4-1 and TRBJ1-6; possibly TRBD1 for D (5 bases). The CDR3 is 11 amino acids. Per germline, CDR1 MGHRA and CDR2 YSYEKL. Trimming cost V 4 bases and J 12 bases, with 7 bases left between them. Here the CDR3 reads CASSRQGPLHF. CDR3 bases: TGCGCCAGCAGCCGTCAGGGACCCCTCCACTTT.

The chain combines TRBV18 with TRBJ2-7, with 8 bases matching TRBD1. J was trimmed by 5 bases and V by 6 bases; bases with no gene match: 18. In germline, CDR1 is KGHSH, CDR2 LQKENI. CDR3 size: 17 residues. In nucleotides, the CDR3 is TGTGCCAGCTCTCTGAGGCTTGACGGGACAGGTCCCCACGAGCAGTACTTC. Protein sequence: CASSLRLDGTGPHEQYF.

The CDR3 sequence is CASRDPRVGTGCFF. The CDR3 DNA is TGCGCCAGCAGGGATCCGAGAGTGGGGACAGGGTGTTTCTTT. V gene TRBV5-1 combines with J gene TRBJ1-1; 9 nucleotides align to TRBD1. Trimming removed 5 bases from V and 13 bases from J; junction bases left unmatched: 15. The CDR3 consists of 14 residues. Germline-derived CDR1 and CDR2 are SGHRS and YFSETQ. Supplemented by reference TRBV5-1 and TRBJ1-1, the full variable domain reads KAGVTQTPRYLIKTRGQQVTLSCSPISGHRSVSWYQQTPGQGLQFLFEYFSETQRNKGNFPGRFSGRQFSNSRSEMNVSTLELGDSALYLCASRDPRVGTGCFFGQGTRLTVV.

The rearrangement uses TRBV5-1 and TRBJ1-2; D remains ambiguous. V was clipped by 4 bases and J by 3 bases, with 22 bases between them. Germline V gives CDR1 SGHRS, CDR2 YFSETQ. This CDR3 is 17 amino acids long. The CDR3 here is CASSRPREVFEDYGYTF. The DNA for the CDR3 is TGCGCCAGCAGCCGACCCCGAGAGGTATTCGAAGACTATGGCTACACCTTC.

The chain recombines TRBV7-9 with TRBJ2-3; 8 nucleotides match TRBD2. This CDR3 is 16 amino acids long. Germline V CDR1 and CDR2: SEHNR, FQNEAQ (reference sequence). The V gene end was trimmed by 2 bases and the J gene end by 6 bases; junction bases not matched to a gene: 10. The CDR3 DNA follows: TGTGCCAGCAGCTTAAACCGCGCGGGAGGAGGGGATACGCAGTATTTT. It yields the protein CASSLNRAGGGDTQYF. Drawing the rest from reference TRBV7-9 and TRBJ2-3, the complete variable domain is DTGVSQNPRHKITKRGQNVTFRCDPISEHNRLYWYRQTLGQGPEFLTYFQNEAQLEKSRLLSDRFSAERPKGSFSTLEIQRTEQGDSAMYLCASSLNRAGGGDTQYFGPGTRLTVL.

For the CDR3, the DNA is TGTGCCAGCAGCTTACTCGGGGGAGCGAACACTGAAGCTTTCTTT. Amino acids: CASSLLGGANTEAFF. The chain is built from TRBV7-3 and TRBJ1-1, with D possibly TRBD1 on 5 matching bases. This CDR3 has 15 residues. Germline V lookup: CDR1 SGHTA, CDR2 FQGTGA. Trimming cost V 2 bases and J 1 base, with 11 bases left between them.

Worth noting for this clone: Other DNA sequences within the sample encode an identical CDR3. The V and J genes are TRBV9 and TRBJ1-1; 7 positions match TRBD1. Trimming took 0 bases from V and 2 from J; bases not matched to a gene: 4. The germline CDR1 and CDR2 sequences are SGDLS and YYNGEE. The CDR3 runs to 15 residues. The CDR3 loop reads CASSVGQGGNTEAFF. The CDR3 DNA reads TGTGCCAGCAGCGTAGGTCAAGGGGGCAACACTGAAGCTTTCTTT.

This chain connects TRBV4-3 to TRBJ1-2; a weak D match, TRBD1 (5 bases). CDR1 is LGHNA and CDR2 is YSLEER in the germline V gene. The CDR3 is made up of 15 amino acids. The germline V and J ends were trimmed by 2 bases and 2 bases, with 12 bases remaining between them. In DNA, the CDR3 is TGCGCCAGCAGCCAATGGAGGGAGGGGAACTATGGCTACACCTTC. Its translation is CASSQWREGNYGYTF.

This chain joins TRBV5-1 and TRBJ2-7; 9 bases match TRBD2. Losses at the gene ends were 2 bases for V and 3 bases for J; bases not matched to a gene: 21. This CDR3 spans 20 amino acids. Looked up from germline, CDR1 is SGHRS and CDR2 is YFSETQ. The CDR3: CASSFTTQIGGRAMSYEQYF. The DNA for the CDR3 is TGCGCCAGCAGCTTCACGACTCAGATAGGCGGGAGGGCCATGAGCTACGAGCAGTACTTC.

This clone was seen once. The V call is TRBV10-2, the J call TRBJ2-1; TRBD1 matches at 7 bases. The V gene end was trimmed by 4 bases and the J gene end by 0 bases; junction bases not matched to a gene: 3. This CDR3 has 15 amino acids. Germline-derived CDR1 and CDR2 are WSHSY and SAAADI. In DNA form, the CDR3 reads TGCGCCAGCAGTGCCGGGACAGCCTCCTACAATGAGCAGTTCTTC. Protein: CASSAGTASYNEQFF.

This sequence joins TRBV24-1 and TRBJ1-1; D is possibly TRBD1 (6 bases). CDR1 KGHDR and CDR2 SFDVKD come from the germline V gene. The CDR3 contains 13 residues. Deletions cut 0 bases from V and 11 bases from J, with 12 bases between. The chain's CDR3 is CATSDLWGPRAFF. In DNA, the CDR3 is TGTGCCACCAGTGATTTGTGGGGGCCGCGTGCTTTCTTT.

The CDR3 spells CASSYSGLFNYGYTF. In nucleotides, the CDR3 is TGTGCCAGCAGTTACTCGGGACTCTTTAACTATGGCTACACCTTC. The chain links TRBV6-5 to TRBJ1-2; D possibly corresponds to TRBD1 (5 bases). Germline V gene sequence: CDR1 MNHEY, CDR2 SVGAGI. The CDR3 runs to 15 residues. With 0 bases removed from V and 1 base from J, the gap between germline ends came to 9 bases.

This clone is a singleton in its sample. In DNA, the CDR3 is TGTGCCAGCAATGGAGGTCGCACAGATACGCAGTATTTT. Translation gives CASNGGRTDTQYF. The rearrangement joins TRBV12-3 or TRBV12-4 to TRBJ2-3; TRBD2 might be the D (5 bases). Trimming shortened V by 7 bases and J by 1 base, and 9 bases separated the two germline ends. The CDR3 length is 13 residues.

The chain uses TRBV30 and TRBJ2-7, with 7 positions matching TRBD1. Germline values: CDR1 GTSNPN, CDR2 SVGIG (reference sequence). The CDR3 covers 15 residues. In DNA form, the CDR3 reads TGTGCTTCCACGACAGGGCCCAGTCGGTCCTACGAGCAGTACTTC. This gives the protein CASTTGPSRSYEQYF.

The CDR3 reads CASSAGRLPNYGYTF. Here the CDR3 DNA reads TGTGCCAGCAGCGCCGGGAGGCTCCCTAACTATGGCTACACCTTC. The chain is built from TRBV7-2 and TRBJ1-2; D ambiguous. This CDR3 region has 15 residues. V shed 5 bases and J shed 0 bases, with 13 bases lying between them. Germline CDR1 reads SGHTA; CDR2 reads FQGNSA.

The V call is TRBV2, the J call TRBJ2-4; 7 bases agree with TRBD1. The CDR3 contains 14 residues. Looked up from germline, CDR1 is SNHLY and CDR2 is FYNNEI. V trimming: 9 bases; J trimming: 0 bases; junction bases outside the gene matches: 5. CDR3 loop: CASGTELAKNIQYF. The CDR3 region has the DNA TGTGCCAGTGGGACAGAACTAGCCAAAAACATTCAGTACTTC.

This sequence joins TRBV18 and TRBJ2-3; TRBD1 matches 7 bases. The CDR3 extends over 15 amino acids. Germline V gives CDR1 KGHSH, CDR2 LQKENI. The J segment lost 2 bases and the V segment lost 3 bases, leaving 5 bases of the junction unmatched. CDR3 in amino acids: CASSPGDRYTDTQYF. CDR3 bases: TGTGCCAGCTCACCCGGGGACAGATACACAGATACGCAGTATTTT.

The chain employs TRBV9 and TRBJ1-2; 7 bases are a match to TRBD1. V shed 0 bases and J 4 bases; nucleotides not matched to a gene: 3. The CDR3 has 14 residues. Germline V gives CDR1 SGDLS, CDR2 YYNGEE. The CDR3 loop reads CASSVDRGTYGYTF. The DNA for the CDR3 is TGTGCCAGCAGCGTAGACAGGGGTACCTATGGCTACACCTTC.

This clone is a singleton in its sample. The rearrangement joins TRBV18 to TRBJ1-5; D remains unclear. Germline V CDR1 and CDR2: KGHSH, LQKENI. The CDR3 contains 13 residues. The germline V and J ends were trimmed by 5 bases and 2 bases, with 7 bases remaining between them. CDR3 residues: CASSKQGNQPQHF. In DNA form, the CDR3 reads TGTGCCAGCTCAAAGCAGGGCAATCAGCCCCAGCATTTT.

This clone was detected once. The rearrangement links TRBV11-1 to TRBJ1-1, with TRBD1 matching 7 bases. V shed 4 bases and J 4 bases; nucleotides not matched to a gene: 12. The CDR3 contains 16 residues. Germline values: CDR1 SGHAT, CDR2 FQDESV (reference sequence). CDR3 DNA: TGTGCCAGCAGCTCAGACAGGGTGGATGTACGCACTGAAGCTTTCTTT. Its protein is CASSSDRVDVRTEAFF.

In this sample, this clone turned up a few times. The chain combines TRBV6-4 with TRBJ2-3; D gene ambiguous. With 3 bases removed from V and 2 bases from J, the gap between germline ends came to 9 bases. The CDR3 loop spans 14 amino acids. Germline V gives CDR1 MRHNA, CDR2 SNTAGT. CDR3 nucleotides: TGTGCCAGCAGTGAGGGCTCCCACACAGATACGCAGTATTTT. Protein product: CASSEGSHTDTQYF.

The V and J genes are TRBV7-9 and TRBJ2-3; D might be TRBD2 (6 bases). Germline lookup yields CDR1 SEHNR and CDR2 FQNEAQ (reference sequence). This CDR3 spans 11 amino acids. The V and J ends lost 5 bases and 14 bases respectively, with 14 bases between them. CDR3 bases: TGTGCCAGCAGCCCTCTGCGGGACCCGTATTTT. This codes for CASSPLRDPYF.

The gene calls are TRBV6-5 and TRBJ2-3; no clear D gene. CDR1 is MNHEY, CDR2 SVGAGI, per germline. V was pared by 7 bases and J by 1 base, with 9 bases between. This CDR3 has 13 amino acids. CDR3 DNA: TGTGCCAGCACCCTTAGTGGCACAGATACGCAGTATTTT. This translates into CASTLSGTDTQYF.